This record concerns one TCR beta chain sequence. This CDR3 region has 12 residues. Germline V gene lookup returns CDR1 LGHDT and CDR2 YNNKEL (reference sequence). V lost 6 bases to trimming and J lost 12 bases, with 14 bases between them. The data were taken from a study of blood T cell repertoires in COVID-19. About the research overall: The origin of the acute and convalescent COVID-19 samples was the United States, Italy and Spain. In each case, the material was cDNA or gDNA derived from T cells, B-cell-depleted T cells, or PBMCs.

Authors' processing steps: Reference gene primers were amplified, and this amplification served to estimate nucleated cell counts. This table comes from immunoSEQ multiplex PCR, and its TCRdb copy is limited to in-frame clones, with some not included. V, J and clone size reflect that table, while D and trimming were determined from the DNA. The repertoire includes about 65,000 clones, around four fifths of them detected once, and about 30% sits in the top ten. The chain combines TRBV3-1 (or the pseudogene TRBV3-2) with TRBJ2-2; possible D gene TRBD2, 6 bases. The sequenced sample consisted of peripheral blood. This TCR derives from a human donor in a cohort sampled during active COVID-19. This CDR3 is CASREEGGKLFF. CDR3 nucleotides: TGTGCCAGCAGGGAGGAGGGCGGTAAGCTGTTTTTT.